The T cell receptor (beta chain) described here comes from a study of blood T cells in healthy people across ages. Whole-study results and caveats: Observed TCR beta diversity showed a strong correlation with the percentage of naive T cells as measured by flow cytometry. The recorded TCR beta diversity per million T cells decreased in a roughly linear manner with age.

Each donor was a healthy Caucasian individual from Russia, aged about 6 to 100. Sample-barcoded 5' priming and a J-beta primer mix drove a second PCR of roughly 6 to 12 cycles. A template-switch adaptor with 12 random nucleotides tagged each cDNA molecule. One entry per CDR3 protein results from TCRdb running MiXCR on the 5' RACE reads. The sample has some 900,000 distinct CDR3 sequences, under 50% seen once. This clonotype was found a few times. What it binds is not known. The CDR3 is 13 amino acids. CDR1 and CDR2 (germline): DFQATT, SNEGSKA (reference sequence). The sequenced material came from blood. The J gene is TRBJ2-7, the V gene TRBV20-1, with a tentative D call TRBD2 (5 bases). Gene TRBJ2-5 matches the end of the DNA better, so the J call may be wrong. This sequence was found in a man in his thirties or forties in good health. CDR3 residues: CSAREYGKETQYF. DNA for the CDR3: TGCAGTGCTAGAGAATACGGGAAAGAGACCCAGTACTTC.